Listed below are T cell receptor beta chains from one sample, sequenced in a study of T cell responses to AZD1222 COVID-19 vaccine. Sequencing was performed with immunoSEQ multiplex PCR; in TCRdb, only in-frame clones are kept and a portion is missing. The table shows about 130,000 clones, with over 85% occurring only once. Source: peripheral blood, taken 28 days after the second AZD1222 dose. These receptors were taken from an adult who received the AZD1222 COVID-19 vaccine. Both conserved end residues are part of each CDR3. Fields, in order: CDR3 length, V gene, J gene, clone size, D gene, CDR3 DNA, CDR3 protein. A D gene is named only where the DNA matches it firmly. Not all rows give a size; the values are once, few, many and, for expanded clones, a class.

>13|TRBV11-3|TRBJ2-7|-|-
TGTGCCAGCAGCCGAGGATCCAGTGTGGAGCAGTACTTC
CASSRGSSVEQYF
>16|TRBV5-6|TRBJ1-4|-|TRBD1
TGTGCCAGCAGCTTGGCGGGGGGACAGTTTAATGAAAAACTGTTTTTT
CASSLAGGQFNEKLFF
>18|TRBV6-4|TRBJ2-7|once|TRBD2
TGTGCCAGCAGTGACGAACTAGCGGGAGGGCCGGACTCCTACGAGCAGTACTTC
CASSDELAGGPDSYEQYF
>14|TRBV18|TRBJ2-7|-|TRBD2
TGTGCCAGCTCACCCTCTGGGACTACCTACGAGCAGTACTTC
CASSPSGTTYEQYF
>14|TRBV27|TRBJ1-2|-|TRBD1
TGTGCCAGCAGTTCACTCGGACAGGGGTATGGCTACACCTTC
CASSSLGQGYGYTF
>16|TRBV19|TRBJ2-3|-|-
TGTGCCAGTAGTATACGGCACTCCCAGCAGCGAGATACGCAGTATTTT
CASSIRHSQQRDTQYF
>13|TRBV2|TRBJ2-1|-|-
TGTGCCAGCAAGGCAGGTCGGTCGAATGAGCAGTTCTTC
CASKAGRSNEQFF
>16|TRBV9|TRBJ2-2|-|TRBD1
TGTGCCAGCAGCGGAACCGGGACAGAGAACACCGGGGAGCTGTTTTTT
CASSGTGTENTGELFF
>14|TRBV29-1|TRBJ2-2|few|-
TGCAGCGCCCTCGGACTGACTAACACCGGGGAGCTGTTTTTT
CSALGLTNTGELFF
>15|TRBV18|TRBJ1-5|-|TRBD1
TGTGCCAGCTCACCCGGGACAGGGGGCAGCCAGCCCCAGCATTTT
CASSPGTGGSQPQHF
>14|TRBV10-3|TRBJ1-4|-|TRBD1
TGTGCCATCAGTGAGAAAACAGGGGACGAAAAACTGTTTTTT
CAISEKTGDEKLFF
>14|TRBV27|TRBJ1-6|-|TRBD1
TGTGCCAGCAGCCCCGGGACAGGCAGTTCACCCCTCCACTTT
CASSPGTGSSPLHF
>16|TRBV7-6|TRBJ2-1|-|-
TGTGCCAGCAGTCCAGGGAATCCTTCCTCCTACAATGAGCAGTTCTTC
CASSPGNPSSYNEQFF
>14|TRBV5-6|TRBJ1-1|-|-
TGTGCCAGCAGCGGGGGACCGTTGAACACTGAAGCTTTCTTT
CASSGGPLNTEAFF
>16|TRBV10-3|TRBJ2-7|-|-
TGTGCCATCAGTGGGGGTGGGGAGATTAGTGGCTACGAGCAGTACTTC
CAISGGGEISGYEQYF
>15|TRBV10-3|TRBJ2-2|-|-
TGTGCCATCAGGGACGGCCCAGCGAACACCGGGGAGCTGTTTTTT
CAIRDGPANTGELFF
>14|TRBV2|TRBJ2-4|-|-
TGTGCCAGCAGTGAAAGGGAAGCCAAAAACATTCAGTACTTC
CASSEREAKNIQYF
>14|TRBV28|TRBJ1-2|-|TRBD1
TGTGCCAGCAGCGGGGCAGGGGGTAACTATGGCTACACCTTC
CASSGAGGNYGYTF
>16|TRBV15|TRBJ2-2|-|TRBD1
TGTGCCACCAGCGGTCCCGGGACAGGGTTGTCCGGGGAGCTGTTTTTT
CATSGPGTGLSGELFF
>13|TRBV30|TRBJ1-6|-|-
TGTGCCTGCCGGGAAGGGGTCAATTCACCCCTCCACTTT
CACREGVNSPLHF
>13|TRBV4-3|TRBJ1-2|-|-
TGCGCCAGCAGCCAGAACAGAGATGTCGGCTACACCTTC
CASSQNRDVGYTF
>14|TRBV5-1|TRBJ2-2|-|-
TGCGCCAGCAGCTTCATCCCCGACACCGGGGAGCTGTTTTTT
CASSFIPDTGELFF
>13|TRBV11-3|TRBJ1-6|-|-
TGTGCCAGCAGCCTATCTTTGGGTTCACCCCTCCACTTT
CASSLSLGSPLHF
>15|TRBV30|TRBJ2-2|-|-
TGTGCCTGGAGTCAGGGTAGTACGGACACCGGGGAGCTGTTTTTT
CAWSQGSTDTGELFF
>16|TRBV4-3|TRBJ1-3|-|-
TGCGCCAGCAGCCAAGTACGCCAGGGCTCTGGAAACACCATATATTTT
CASSQVRQGSGNTIYF
>16|TRBV7-6|TRBJ2-2|-|TRBD2
TGTGCCAGCAGCTTAGGTGCTAGCGGCATCACCGGGGAGCTGTTTTTT
CASSLGASGITGELFF
>13|TRBV30|TRBJ1-5|-|-
TGTGCCTGGAATGGAGGGCTTAATCAGCCCCAGCATTTT
CAWNGGLNQPQHF
>13|TRBV14|TRBJ1-1|-|-
TGTGCCAGCACCTTCAACCGGAACACTGAAGCTTTCTTT
CASTFNRNTEAFF